Sequencing of this T cell receptor (beta chain) was carried out in a study of glioma-infiltrating T cells after dendritic cell vaccination. As for the study in general: Patients received autologous tumor lysate-pulsed dendritic cell vaccination between about 2002 and 2013.

Germline V gene data show CDR1 as LNHDA and CDR2 as SQIVND (reference sequence). The CDR3 consists of 13 residues. V lost 7 bases to trimming and J lost 4 bases, with 13 bases between them. Amplification used 60 V beta primers and 13 J beta primers. This table comes from immunoSEQ multiplex PCR, and its TCRdb copy is limited to in-frame clones, with some not included. Here the sample spans roughly 60,000 clones, roughly 80% being singletons. Time point defined: after dendritic cell vaccination, including at tumor progression/relapse. Patients had residual fresh-frozen tumor tissue and more than two years of survival data.

The clonotype originates from a human donor with glioblastoma. V and J are TRBV19 and TRBJ1-2; D may be TRBD1 (6 bases). The material sequenced was blood, taken after dendritic cell vaccination. The CDR3 DNA is TGTGCCAGTAAGGGGACACCGGGCTATGGCTACACCTTC. Translating it yields CASKGTPGYGYTF. The full variable domain, in which reference TRBV19 and TRBJ1-2 provide the parts outside the CDR3, is DGGITQSPKYLFRKEGQNVTLSCEQNLNHDAMYWYRQDPGQGLRLIYYSQIVNDFQKGDIAEGYSVSREKKESFPLTVTSAQKNPTAFYLCASKGTPGYGYTFGSGTRLTVV.